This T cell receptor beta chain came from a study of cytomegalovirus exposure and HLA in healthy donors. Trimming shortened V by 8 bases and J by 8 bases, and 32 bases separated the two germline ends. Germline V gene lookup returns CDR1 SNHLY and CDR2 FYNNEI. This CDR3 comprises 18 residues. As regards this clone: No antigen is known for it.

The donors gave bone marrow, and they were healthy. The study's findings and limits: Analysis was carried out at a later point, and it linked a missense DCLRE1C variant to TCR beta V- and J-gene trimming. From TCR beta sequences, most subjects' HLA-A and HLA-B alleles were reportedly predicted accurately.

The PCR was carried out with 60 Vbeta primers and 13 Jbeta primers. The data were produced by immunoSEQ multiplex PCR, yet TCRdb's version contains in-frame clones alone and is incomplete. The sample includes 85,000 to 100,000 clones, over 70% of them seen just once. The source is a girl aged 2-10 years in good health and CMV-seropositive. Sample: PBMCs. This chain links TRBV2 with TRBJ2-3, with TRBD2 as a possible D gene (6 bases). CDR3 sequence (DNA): TGTGCCAGCTCGGAGAGGACGAGGGCAACTAGCCTTAGGGGTACGCAGTATTTT. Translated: CASSERTRATSLRGTQYF.